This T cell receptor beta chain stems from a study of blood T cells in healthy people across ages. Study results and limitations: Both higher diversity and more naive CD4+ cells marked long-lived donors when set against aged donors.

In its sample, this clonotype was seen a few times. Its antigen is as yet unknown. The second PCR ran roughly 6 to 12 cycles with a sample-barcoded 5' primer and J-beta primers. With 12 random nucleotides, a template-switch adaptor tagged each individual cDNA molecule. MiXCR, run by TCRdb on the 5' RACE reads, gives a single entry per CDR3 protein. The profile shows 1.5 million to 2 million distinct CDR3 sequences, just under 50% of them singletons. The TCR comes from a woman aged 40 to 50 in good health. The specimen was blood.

The CDR3 sequence is CASSYPSRDENVEQYF. DNA for the CDR3: TGTGCCAGCAGTTACCCAAGCCGGGACGAAAACGTCGAGCAGTACTTC. This chain joins TRBV6-2 or TRBV6-3 and TRBJ2-5; D tentatively reads TRBD1 or TRBD2 (5 bases each). The DNA end lines up better with TRBJ2-7; the J call may be wrong. Germline-derived CDR1 and CDR2 are MNHEY and SVGEGT. The CDR3 length is 16 residues.